This TCR beta chain comes out of a study of PD-L1 blockade in urothelial cancer. CDR1 is SGHNT, CDR2 YYREEE, per germline (reference sequence). The CDR3 is made up of 15 amino acids. Trimming removed 0 bases from V and 7 bases from J, with 14 bases in between. As to time point: peripheral blood 6 weeks after treatment start. Some clones are missing from TCRdb's copy, which holds only in-frame ones; the method was immunoSEQ multiplex PCR. The sample has roughly 45,000 clones, 82% seen once. V is TRBV5-4 and J is TRBJ2-1, with D tentatively TRBD1 (6 bases). This receptor was identified in a man between 60 and 70 years old with urothelial cancer. Sequences were derived from PBMCs, sampled around atezolizumab (anti-PD-L1) treatment. CDR3 in amino acids: CASSLEGGRGNEQFF. CDR3 bases: TGTGCCAGCAGCTTGGAAGGAGGCAGGGGTAATGAGCAGTTCTTC. Filled out from reference TRBV5-4 and TRBJ2-1, the complete variable domain reads ETGVTQSPTHLIKTRGQQVTLRCSSQSGHNTVSWYQQALGQGPQFIFQYYREEENGRGNFPPRFSGLQFPNYSSELNVNALELDDSALYLCASSLEGGRGNEQFFGPGTRLTVL.